Following are 7 T cell receptor beta chains from one sample sequenced in a study of blood T cell repertoires in COVID-19. Using immunoSEQ multiplex PCR, the repertoire was profiled, and TCRdb retains in-frame clones only, with some absent. The repertoire holds more than 300,000 clones, with 85% to 90% as singletons. Sequenced: peripheral blood. These receptors were taken from a woman younger than 45 with COVID-19, enrolled during active disease.

V gene TRBV24-1 combines with J gene TRBJ1-2; 8 nucleotides match TRBD1. The CDR3 is 14 residues long. V lost 7 bases, J lost 6 bases, and 9 bases stayed unmatched. The V gene's germline CDR1 is KGHDR and CDR2 SFDVKD. CDR3 coding DNA: TGTGCCACCAGCTCGGACAGGGTCAATAATGGCTACACCTTC. Translation gives CATSSDRVNNGYTF.

This chain links TRBV7-8 with TRBJ1-5, with D perhaps TRBD1 (6 bases). The V and J ends lost 5 bases and 2 bases respectively, with 16 bases between them. Looked up from germline, CDR1 is SGHVS and CDR2 is FQNEAQ. The CDR3 runs to 16 residues. The CDR3 DNA reads TGTGCCAGCAGCCTCAACGACAGGCTCGGCAATCAGCCCCAGCATTTT. Amino acid sequence: CASSLNDRLGNQPQHF. The complete variable domain, with remaining parts taken from reference TRBV7-8 and TRBJ1-5, reads GAGVSQSPRYKVAKRGQDVALRCDPISGHVSLFWYQQALGQGPEFLTYFQNEAQLDKSGLPSDRFFAERPEGSVSTLKIQRTQQEDSAVYLCASSLNDRLGNQPQHFGDGTRLSIL.

The chain combines TRBV11-2 with TRBJ2-5; D is unresolved. The germline V and J ends were trimmed by 5 bases and 3 bases, with 10 bases remaining between them. CDR1 SGHAT and CDR2 FQNNGV come from the germline V gene. The CDR3 has 13 amino acids. Written as DNA, the CDR3 is TGTGCCAGCAGCCGCGGCGTCAAAGAGACCCAGTACTTC. Protein: CASSRGVKETQYF.

This clone is a singleton in its sample. J is TRBJ1-1 and V is TRBV19; 12 nucleotides line up with TRBD1. Germline V gene sequence: CDR1 LNHDA, CDR2 SQIVND (reference sequence). There are 15 residues in the CDR3. The junction had 5 bases not matched to a gene; V was cut back by 5 bases and J by 4 bases. The CDR3 sequence: CASSGTGGAPTEAFF. The DNA of the CDR3 is TGTGCCAGTAGTGGGACAGGGGGCGCGCCCACTGAAGCTTTCTTT.

V and J are TRBV18 and TRBJ1-1; TRBD1 aligns across 8 bases. Germline values: CDR1 KGHSH, CDR2 LQKENI. This CDR3 has 15 amino acids. Trimming removed 0 bases from V and 7 bases from J; junction bases left unmatched: 7. CDR3 in amino acids: CASSPPRGQGYEAFF. The CDR3 DNA reads as TGTGCCAGCTCACCACCCAGGGGGCAGGGATATGAAGCTTTCTTT.

J is TRBJ1-2 and V is TRBV24-1; D gene uncertain. This CDR3 contains 14 residues. Germline CDR1 KGHDR, CDR2 SFDVKD. The V end lost 1 base, the J end lost 0 bases, and 5 bases lay between the germline ends. The CDR3 spells CATSDFTANYGYTF. In nucleotides, the CDR3 is TGTGCCACCAGTGATTTTACAGCTAACTATGGCTACACCTTC.

The V call is TRBV7-2, the J call TRBJ1-5; no definite D call. Germline assignment: CDR1 SGHTA and CDR2 FQGNSA. CDR3 length equals 17 residues. V was pared by 5 bases and J by 4 bases, with 21 bases between. The CDR3 is CASSHRGGVRGNQPQHF. Here the CDR3 DNA reads TGTGCCAGCAGCCACCGGGGTGGGGTACGAGGAAATCAGCCCCAGCATTTT. The full variable domain, with the rest looked up from reference TRBV7-2 and TRBJ1-5, is GAGVSQSPSNKVTEKGKDVELRCDPISGHTALYWYRQSLGQGLEFLIYFQGNSAPDKSGLPSDRFSAERTGGSVSTLTIQRTQQEDSAVYLCASSHRGGVRGNQPQHFGDGTRLSIL.